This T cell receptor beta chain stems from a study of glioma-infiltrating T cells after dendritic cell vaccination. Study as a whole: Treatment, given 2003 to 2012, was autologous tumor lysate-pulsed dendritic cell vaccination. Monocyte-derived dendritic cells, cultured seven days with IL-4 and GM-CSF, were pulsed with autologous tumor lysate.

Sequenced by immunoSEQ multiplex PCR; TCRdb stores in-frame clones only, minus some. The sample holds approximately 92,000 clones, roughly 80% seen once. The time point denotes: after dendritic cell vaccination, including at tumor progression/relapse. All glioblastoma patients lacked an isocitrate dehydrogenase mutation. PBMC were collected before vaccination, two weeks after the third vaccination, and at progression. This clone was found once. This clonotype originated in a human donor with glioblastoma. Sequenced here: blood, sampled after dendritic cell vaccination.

The CDR3 is CSVSSGGYNEQFF. For the CDR3, the DNA is TGCAGCGTTTCTAGCGGGGGGTACAATGAGCAGTTCTTC. V is TRBV29-1 and J is TRBJ2-1; TRBD2 matches at 11 bases. The V segment lost 5 bases and the J segment 4 bases; nucleotides outside the gene matches: 1. Germline CDR1 and CDR2: SQVTM and ANQGSEA. The CDR3 sequence is 13 residues long.